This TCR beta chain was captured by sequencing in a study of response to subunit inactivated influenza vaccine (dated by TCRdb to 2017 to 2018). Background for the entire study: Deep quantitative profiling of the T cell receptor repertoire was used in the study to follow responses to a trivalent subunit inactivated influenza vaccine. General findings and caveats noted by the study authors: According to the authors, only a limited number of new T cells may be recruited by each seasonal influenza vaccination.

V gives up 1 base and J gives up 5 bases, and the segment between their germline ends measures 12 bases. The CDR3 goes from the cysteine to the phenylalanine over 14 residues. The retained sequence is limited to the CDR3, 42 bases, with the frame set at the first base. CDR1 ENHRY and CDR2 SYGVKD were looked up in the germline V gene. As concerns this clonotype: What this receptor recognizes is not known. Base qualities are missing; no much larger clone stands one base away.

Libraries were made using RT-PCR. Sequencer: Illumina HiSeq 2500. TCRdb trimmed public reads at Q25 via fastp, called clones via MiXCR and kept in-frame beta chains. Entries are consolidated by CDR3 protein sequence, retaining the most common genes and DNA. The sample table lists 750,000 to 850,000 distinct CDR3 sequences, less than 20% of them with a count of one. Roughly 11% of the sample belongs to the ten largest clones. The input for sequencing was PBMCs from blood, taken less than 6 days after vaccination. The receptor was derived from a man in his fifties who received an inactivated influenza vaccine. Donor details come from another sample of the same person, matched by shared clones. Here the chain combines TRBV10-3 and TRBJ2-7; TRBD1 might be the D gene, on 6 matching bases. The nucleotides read TGTGCCATCAGTGAGTTTCAGGGGAACAACGAGCAGTACTTC. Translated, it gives CAISEFQGNNEQYF.